The clone carrying this T cell receptor beta chain was seen only a few times. TCRdb analysed the multiplex PCR reads with MiXCR anew, one entry per CDR3 protein. Of under 350,000 distinct CDR3 sequences in the sample, around 31% were seen once. This sample was included in a study of breast tumors, draining lymph nodes, adjacent tissues. The junction had 19 bases not matched to a gene; V was cut back by 0 bases and J by 9 bases. The CDR3 length is 17 residues. CDR1 is DFQATT, CDR2 SNEGSKA, per germline (reference sequence). Breast cancer patients provided tissue from their axillary draining lymph nodes.

The V gene is TRBV20-1, the J gene TRBJ2-7, with TRBD2 identical over 8 bases. The sequence was collected from a female donor with breast cancer. Some clones in this sample may be carry-over from other donors' samples. Sequenced input: axillary lymph node tissue. The CDR3 sequence: CSARDSGPQTAGVGQYF. In nucleotides, the CDR3 is TGCAGTGCTAGAGATTCGGGCCCCCAAACAGCGGGAGTTGGGCAGTACTTC.